These T cell receptor beta chains were read from a single sample in a study of blood T cell repertoires in COVID-19. Repertoires were generated with immunoSEQ multiplex PCR, while TCRdb's copy carries only in-frame clones and drops some. The sample records about 210,000 clones, about four fifths being singletons. The specimen sequenced was peripheral blood. These receptors were collected from a woman aged 40 to 50 with active or convalescent COVID-19. Each CDR3 is given with its conserved first and last residue. A D gene is named only where the DNA matches it firmly. Size values are once, few and many counts, or a class for expanded clones, and some rows have none.

d_call,clone_size,j_call,v_call,cdr3_aa,cdr3_nt
NA,NA,TRBJ1-2,TRBV6-5,CASSYSRSSNGYTF,TGTGCCAGCAGTTACTCGAGAAGTTCCAATGGCTACACCTTC
NA,NA,TRBJ2-5,TRBV6-2/TRBV6-3,CASSSEVKVQTQYF,TGTGCCAGCAGCTCCGAGGTTAAGGTGCAGACCCAGTACTTC
TRBD1,NA,TRBJ2-7,TRBV4-1,CASSQDGPGGTYEQYF,TGCGCCAGCAGCCAAGATGGGCCAGGGGGTACCTACGAGCAGTACTTC
NA,NA,TRBJ1-1,TRBV7-9,CASSTSRRGAYTEAFF,TGTGCCAGCAGCACGAGTCGTAGGGGTGCCTACACTGAAGCTTTCTTT
NA,NA,TRBJ1-2,TRBV15,CATSSDRSGYTF,TGTGCCACCAGCAGTGACCGGAGCGGCTACACCTTC
NA,few,TRBJ1-2,TRBV14,CASSPWQGKGYGYTF,TGTGCCAGCAGCCCCTGGCAGGGGAAGGGATATGGCTACACCTTC
NA,NA,TRBJ1-4,TRBV15,CATSGRERNEKLFF,TGTGCCACCAGCGGCCGGGAACGTAATGAAAAACTGTTTTTT
TRBD1,once,TRBJ1-2,TRBV5-1,CASSLDRGSDGYTF,TGCGCCAGCAGCTTGGACAGGGGTTCTGATGGCTACACCTTC
NA,NA,TRBJ2-7,TRBV30,CAWNRQDNYEQYF,TGTGCCTGGAATCGACAGGACAACTACGAGCAGTACTTC
TRBD1,NA,TRBJ1-1,TRBV9,CASSRLMTGGEAFF,TGTGCCAGCAGCCGTCTGATGACAGGGGGCGAAGCTTTCTTT
NA,NA,TRBJ2-5,TRBV6-6,CASSPNRVQETQYF,TGTGCCAGCAGCCCAAACAGAGTCCAAGAGACCCAGTACTTC
TRBD1,NA,TRBJ2-7,TRBV9,CASTKDRDSYEQYF,TGTGCCAGCACCAAGGACAGGGACTCCTACGAGCAGTACTTC
TRBD1,NA,TRBJ1-2,TRBV28,CASSTGGVIHYGYTF,TGTGCCAGCAGTACAGGGGGCGTAATCCACTATGGCTACACCTTC
NA,NA,TRBJ2-2,TRBV4-1,CASSQDFGGPTGELFF,TGCGCCAGCAGCCAAGATTTCGGAGGGCCCACCGGGGAGCTGTTTTTT
TRBD2,NA,TRBJ2-5,TRBV2,CASSGLAGGEKTQYF,TGTGCCAGCAGTGGACTAGCGGGAGGTGAGAAGACCCAGTACTTC
NA,once,TRBJ2-1,TRBV12-3/TRBV12-4,CASSITINEQFF,TGTGCCAGCAGCATTACAATAAATGAGCAGTTCTTC
NA,NA,TRBJ2-7,TRBV5-1,CASRSGTRSYEQYF,TGCGCCAGCAGGTCCGGGACAAGATCTTACGAGCAGTACTTC
NA,NA,TRBJ1-1,TRBV7-2,CASSLEFARGTEAFF,TGTGCCAGCAGCTTAGAATTTGCACGAGGAACTGAAGCTTTCTTT
TRBD1,NA,TRBJ1-5,TRBV27,CASSPGGTNQPQHF,TGTGCCAGCAGCCCAGGGGGGACCAATCAGCCCCAGCATTTT
NA,NA,TRBJ1-5,TRBV30,CAWSVQTVYSNQPQHF,TGTGCCTGGAGTGTACAAACAGTATATAGCAATCAGCCCCAGCATTTT
TRBD1,NA,TRBJ1-1,TRBV5-5,CASSFWTGSDAEAFF,TGTGCCAGCAGCTTCTGGACAGGGAGCGACGCTGAAGCTTTCTTT
NA,NA,TRBJ1-2,TRBV2,CASSEDTFYTF,TGTGCCAGCAGTGAAGACACGTTCTACACCTTC
TRBD1,NA,TRBJ2-1,TRBV6-5,CASSSPRDRGYNEQFF,TGTGCCAGCAGTTCCCCGAGGGACAGGGGGTACAATGAGCAGTTCTTC
TRBD1,NA,TRBJ2-3,TRBV19,CASSIGGTAADTQYF,TGTGCCAGTAGTATAGGGGGGACAGCGGCAGATACGCAGTATTTT
NA,NA,TRBJ1-4,TRBV28,CASSSVGAEKLFF,TGTGCCAGCAGTTCGGTGGGGGCCGAAAAACTGTTTTTT
TRBD2,NA,TRBJ2-1,TRBV6-2/TRBV6-3,CASSYTGLAGIGRREQFF,TGTGCCAGCAGTTACACGGGACTAGCGGGGATTGGCCGTCGTGAGCAGTTCTTC
TRBD1,NA,TRBJ2-2,TRBV9,CASSAGGQGFDTGELFF,TGTGCCAGCAGCGCCGGGGGACAGGGGTTCGACACCGGGGAGCTGTTTTTT
NA,NA,TRBJ1-2,TRBV12-3/TRBV12-4,CASSFSVDGYTF,TGTGCCAGCAGTTTTTCCGTTGATGGCTACACCTTC
TRBD2,NA,TRBJ2-7,TRBV28,CASSLTSGGPDSYEQYF,TGTGCCAGCAGCCTTACTAGCGGGGGGCCGGATTCCTACGAGCAGTACTTC
NA,NA,TRBJ1-6,TRBV10-2,CASRDGQNSPLHF,TGCGCCAGCAGGGACGGACAAAATTCACCCCTCCACTTT
TRBD1,NA,TRBJ1-4,TRBV18,CASSPSIQGDNEKLFF,TGTGCCAGCTCACCATCAATACAGGGGGATAATGAAAAACTGTTTTTT
NA,NA,TRBJ1-1,TRBV7-2,CASSRAGYTTEAFF,TGTGCCAGCAGTCGTGCAGGGTATACCACTGAAGCTTTCTTT
NA,NA,TRBJ1-5,TRBV7-8,CASSGGLRGSINQPQHF,TGTGCCAGCAGCGGGGGGCTGCGGGGGAGCATCAATCAGCCCCAGCATTTT
TRBD1,NA,TRBJ2-7,TRBV7-2,CASSFPGQGAYEQYF,TGTGCCAGCAGCTTCCCGGGACAGGGAGCCTACGAGCAGTACTTC
TRBD1,NA,TRBJ1-4,TRBV24-1,CATSDPGTGTNEKLFF,TGTGCCACCAGTGATCCAGGGACAGGGACTAATGAAAAACTGTTTTTT
TRBD1,NA,TRBJ1-1,TRBV5-1,CASSLTGQGLSQNTEAFF,TGCGCCAGCAGCCTGACCGGACAGGGTTTATCGCAGAACACTGAAGCTTTCTTT
NA,NA,TRBJ2-1,TRBV10-1,CASSLDRDEQFF,TGCGCCAGCAGCCTTGATCGAGATGAGCAGTTCTTC
NA,NA,TRBJ2-2,TRBV27,CASSFLEGIGTGELFF,TGTGCCAGCAGTTTTTTGGAGGGGATAGGGACCGGGGAGCTGTTTTTT
NA,few,TRBJ1-2,TRBV29-1,CSFLRGGGSYGYTF,TGCAGCTTCCTAAGAGGGGGGGGCAGTTATGGCTACACCTTC
NA,NA,TRBJ2-3,TRBV6-4,CASSEAGTDTQYF,TGTGCCAGCAGTGAAGCGGGCACAGATACGCAGTATTTT
NA,NA,TRBJ2-1,TRBV13,CASQGQGSLGFRQVEQFF,TGTGCCAGCCAAGGCCAGGGCAGTTTGGGGTTTAGGCAGGTTGAGCAGTTCTTC
NA,NA,TRBJ2-7,TRBV12-3/TRBV12-4,CASSLGLSYEQYF,TGTGCCAGCAGTTTAGGGCTGTCCTACGAGCAGTACTTC
TRBD1,once,TRBJ2-1,TRBV9,CASSVGTANEQFF,TGTGCCAGCAGCGTTGGGACAGCGAACGAGCAGTTCTTC
TRBD1,NA,TRBJ2-6,TRBV7-9,CASSLGDREISGANVLTF,TGTGCCAGCAGCTTAGGGGACAGGGAGATCTCTGGGGCCAACGTCCTGACTTTC
NA,NA,TRBJ2-1,TRBV27,CASSSSSGDLYNEQFF,NA
NA,NA,TRBJ1-2,TRBV13,CASSLSGKVYGYTF,TGTGCCAGCAGCTTATCAGGGAAAGTCTATGGCTACACCTTC
TRBD1,NA,TRBJ2-7,TRBV25-1,CASSAPGQKSYEQYF,TGTGCCAGCAGTGCCCCGGGACAGAAATCCTACGAGCAGTACTTC
NA,NA,TRBJ1-1,TRBV7-9,CASSPSAYTEAFF,TGTGCCAGCAGCCCCTCAGCGTACACTGAAGCTTTCTTT
TRBD2,NA,TRBJ2-3,TRBV5-1,CASSLSGGADTDTQYF,TGCGCCAGCAGCTTGTCGGGAGGGGCCGACACAGATACGCAGTATTTT
TRBD2,NA,TRBJ2-7,TRBV11-2,CASSLGTSAYEQYF,TGTGCCAGCAGCTTGGGGACTAGTGCCTACGAGCAGTACTTC
NA,NA,TRBJ2-2,TRBV18,CASSPRTTGRGPGELFF,TGTGCCAGCTCACCACGAACAACAGGGAGAGGACCCGGGGAGCTGTTTTTT
TRBD1,NA,TRBJ1-2,TRBV9,CASSLRGQDDYGYTF,TGTGCCAGCAGCTTACGGGGACAGGACGACTATGGCTACACCTTC
NA,NA,TRBJ1-2,TRBV28,CASSLSGGVGHYGYTF,TGTGCCAGCAGTTTGTCGGGAGGGGTCGGGCACTATGGCTACACCTTC
NA,NA,TRBJ1-2,TRBV30,CAWSPDRSRGYTF,TGTGCCTGGAGTCCGGACAGATCGCGTGGCTACACCTTC
NA,NA,TRBJ2-3,TRBV11-2,CASSPFPTDTQYF,TGTGCCAGCAGCCCCTTTCCCACAGATACGCAGTATTTT
NA,NA,TRBJ1-5,TRBV27,CASSPEMTVLNQPQHF,TGTGCCAGCAGCCCCGAAATGACAGTTCTTAATCAGCCCCAGCATTTT
NA,once,TRBJ2-1,TRBV5-4,CASSLKLGGYNEQFF,TGTGCCAGCAGCTTGAAGCTTGGAGGGTACAATGAGCAGTTCTTC
TRBD1,NA,TRBJ1-2,TRBV19,CASSIEGTGVYGYTF,TGTGCCAGTAGTATAGAAGGGACAGGGGTCTATGGCTACACCTTC
TRBD1,NA,TRBJ2-2,TRBV6-5,CASRSGTGGFGELFF,TGTGCCAGCAGGTCGGGGACAGGGGGGTTCGGGGAGCTGTTTTTT